This T cell receptor beta chain was identified during a study of T cell responses to AZD1222 COVID-19 vaccine. Looking at the study overall: The study pooled second doses at about 4 or about 12 weeks.

Worth noting for this clone: Its antigen remains unidentified.

Study results and limitations: Repertoire sampling happened only post peak T cell response. Donors were largely white British and mainly female; clonal diversity was possibly underestimated.

This CDR3 is 13 amino acids long. The ends lost 5 bases at V and 2 bases at J; junction bases unmatched: 2. Germline V gene sequence: CDR1 LNHDA, CDR2 SQIVND (reference sequence). TCRdb's copy holds only in-frame clones and misses some; the assay was immunoSEQ multiplex PCR. The sample consists of over 120,000 clones, over 90% of them appearing once. Sequenced material: peripheral blood, taken on day 0 of AZD1222 vaccination. The sequence was obtained from an adult in good health. The chain is built from TRBV19 and TRBJ1-2; the match to TRBD1 covers 7 bases. CDR3 sequence: CASSPQGNYGYTF. The CDR3 DNA reads as TGTGCCAGTAGTCCACAGGGGAACTATGGCTACACCTTC.